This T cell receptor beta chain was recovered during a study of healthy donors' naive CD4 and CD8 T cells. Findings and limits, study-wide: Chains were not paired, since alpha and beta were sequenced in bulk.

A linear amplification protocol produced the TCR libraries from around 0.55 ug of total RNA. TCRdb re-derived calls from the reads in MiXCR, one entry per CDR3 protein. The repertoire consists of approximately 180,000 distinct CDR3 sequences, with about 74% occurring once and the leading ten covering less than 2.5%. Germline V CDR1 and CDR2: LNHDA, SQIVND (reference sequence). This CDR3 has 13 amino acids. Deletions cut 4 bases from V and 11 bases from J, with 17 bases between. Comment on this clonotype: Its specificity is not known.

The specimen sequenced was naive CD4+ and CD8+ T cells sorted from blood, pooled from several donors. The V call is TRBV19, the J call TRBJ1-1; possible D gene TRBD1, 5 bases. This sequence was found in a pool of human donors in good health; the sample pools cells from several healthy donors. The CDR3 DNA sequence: TGTGCCAGTAGTAGGGACGTACAGAAGCTGGCTTTCTTT. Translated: CASSRDVQKLAFF.